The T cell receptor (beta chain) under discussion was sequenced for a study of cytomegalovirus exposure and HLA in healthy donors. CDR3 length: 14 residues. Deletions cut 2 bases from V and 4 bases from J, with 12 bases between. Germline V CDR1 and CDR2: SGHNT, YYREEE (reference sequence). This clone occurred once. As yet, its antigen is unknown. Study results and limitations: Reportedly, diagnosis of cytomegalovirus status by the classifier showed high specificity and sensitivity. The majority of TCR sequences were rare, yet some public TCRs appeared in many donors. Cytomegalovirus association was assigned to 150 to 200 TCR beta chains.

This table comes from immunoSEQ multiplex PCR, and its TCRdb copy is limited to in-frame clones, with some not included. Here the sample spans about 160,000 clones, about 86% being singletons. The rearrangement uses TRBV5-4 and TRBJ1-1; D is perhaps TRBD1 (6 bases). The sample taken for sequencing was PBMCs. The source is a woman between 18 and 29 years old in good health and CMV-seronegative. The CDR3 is CASSLGGGGTEAFF. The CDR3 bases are TGTGCCAGCAGCTTAGGGGGTGGGGGCACTGAAGCTTTCTTT.